This TCR beta chain was identified during a study of blood T cells in healthy people across ages. For the second PCR, which ran for roughly 6 to 12 cycles, a sample-barcoded 5' primer and a J-beta primer mix were used. TCRdb itself ran the 5' RACE reads through MiXCR, one entry per CDR3 protein. The data show 780,000 or so distinct CDR3 sequences, roughly 25% seen once. The donors, healthy Caucasians from Russia, were aged roughly 6 to 90. At least ten counts were recorded for this clonotype. Deletions cut 5 bases from V and 1 base from J, with 11 bases between. The V gene's germline CDR1 is MNHEY and CDR2 SMNVEV (reference sequence). This CDR3 has 15 amino acids. This sample was also put to use in a study of T cells of mothers and their children.

The rearrangement joins TRBV27 to TRBJ2-2; D is perhaps TRBD1 (6 bases). The clonotype comes from a boy between 10 and 17 years old in good health. Sequenced: blood. The chain's CDR3 is CASSEARGNTGELFF. CDR3 coding DNA: TGTGCCAGCAGTGAGGCCAGGGGGAACACCGGGGAGCTGTTTTTT.